Here is one T cell receptor (beta chain) with its context. Its antigen is not known. This entry belongs to a study of Ad26.COV2.S vaccination and SARS-CoV-2 variants. Study outcomes and limitations: Reported findings describe substantial breadth in spike-specific CD8+ and CD4+ T cell responses following vaccination. Placebo and vaccine recipients had non-spike TCR breadth that was similar.

The V end was cut by 4 bases, the J end by 1 base, with 14 bases between. The germline gives CDR1 SGHAT, CDR2 FQNNGV. The CDR3 runs to 16 residues. The table came from immunoSEQ multiplex PCR; TCRdb's copy has only in-frame clones and leaves some out. The sample holds approximately 340,000 clones, about 91% seen once. The receptor was derived from a human donor who had recovered from COVID-19. This chain joins TRBV11-2 and TRBJ1-3, with D possibly matching TRBD1 (5 bases). The material was peripheral blood, obtained after recovery from COVID-19. The CDR3 region has the DNA TGTGCCAGCAGCTCGCCTGGGGGTGTGTCTGGAAACACCATATATTTT. Its protein product is CASSSPGGVSGNTIYF.